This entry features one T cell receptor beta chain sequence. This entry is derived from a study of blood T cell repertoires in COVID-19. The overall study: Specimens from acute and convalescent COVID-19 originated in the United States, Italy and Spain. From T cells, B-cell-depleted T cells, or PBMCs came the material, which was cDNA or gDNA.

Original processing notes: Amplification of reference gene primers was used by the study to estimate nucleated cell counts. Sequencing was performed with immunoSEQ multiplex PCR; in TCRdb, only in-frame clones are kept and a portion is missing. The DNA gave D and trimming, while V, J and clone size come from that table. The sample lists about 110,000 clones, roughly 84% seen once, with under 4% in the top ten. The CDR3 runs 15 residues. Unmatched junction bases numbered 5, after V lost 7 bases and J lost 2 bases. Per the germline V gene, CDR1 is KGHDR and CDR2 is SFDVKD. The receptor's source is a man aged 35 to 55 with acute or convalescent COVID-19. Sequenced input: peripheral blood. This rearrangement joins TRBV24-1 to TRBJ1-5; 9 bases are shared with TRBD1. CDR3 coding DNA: TGTGCCACCAGCGACAGGGGGGACGGCAATCAGCCCCAGCATTTT. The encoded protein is CATSDRGDGNQPQHF.